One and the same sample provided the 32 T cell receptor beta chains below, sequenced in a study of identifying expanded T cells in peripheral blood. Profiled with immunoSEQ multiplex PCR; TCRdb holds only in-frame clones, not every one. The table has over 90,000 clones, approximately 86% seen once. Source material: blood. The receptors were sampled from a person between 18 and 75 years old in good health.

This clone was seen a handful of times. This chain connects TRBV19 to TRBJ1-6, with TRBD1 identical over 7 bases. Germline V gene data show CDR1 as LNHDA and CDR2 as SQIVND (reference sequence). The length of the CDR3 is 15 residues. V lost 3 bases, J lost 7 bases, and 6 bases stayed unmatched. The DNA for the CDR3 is TGTGCCAGTAGTATCAAGGGGGCGACCAATTCACCCCTCCACTTT. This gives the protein CASSIKGATNSPLHF.

The CDR3 loop is CASSLDGGLHYEQYF. The CDR3, as DNA: TGTGCCAGCAGTTTAGATGGCGGCCTACACTACGAGCAGTACTTC. J is TRBJ2-7 and V is TRBV27, with D unclear. Looked up from germline, CDR1 is MNHEY and CDR2 is SMNVEV (reference sequence). This CDR3 has 15 amino acids. V lost 2 bases and J 3 bases, leaving 14 bases between the germline ends.

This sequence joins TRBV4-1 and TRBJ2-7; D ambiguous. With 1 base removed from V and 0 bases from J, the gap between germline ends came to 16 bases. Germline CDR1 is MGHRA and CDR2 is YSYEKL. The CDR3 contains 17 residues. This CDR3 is CASSQVGKRPSSYEQYF. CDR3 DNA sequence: TGCGCCAGCAGCCAAGTAGGTAAGAGGCCCAGCTCCTACGAGCAGTACTTC.

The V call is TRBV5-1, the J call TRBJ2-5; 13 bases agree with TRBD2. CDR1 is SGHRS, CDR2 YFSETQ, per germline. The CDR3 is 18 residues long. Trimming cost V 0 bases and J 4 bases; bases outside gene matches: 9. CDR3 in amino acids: CASSLEGLAGPRRETQYF. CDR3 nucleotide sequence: TGCGCCAGCAGCTTGGAGGGACTAGCGGGGCCCCGGCGAGAGACCCAGTACTTC.

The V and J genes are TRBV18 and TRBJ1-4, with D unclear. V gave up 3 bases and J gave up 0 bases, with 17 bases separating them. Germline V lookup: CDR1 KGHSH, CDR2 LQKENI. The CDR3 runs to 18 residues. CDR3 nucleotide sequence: TGTGCCAGCTCACCTACCCTGGGGAATTATGCAACTAATGAAAAACTGTTTTTT. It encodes CASSPTLGNYATNEKLFF.

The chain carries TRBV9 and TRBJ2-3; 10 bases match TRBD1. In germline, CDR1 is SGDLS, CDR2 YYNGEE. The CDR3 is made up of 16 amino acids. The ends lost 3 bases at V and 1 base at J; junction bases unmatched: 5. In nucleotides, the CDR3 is TGTGCCAGCAGCGCCGGGACAGGGGAGCGCACAGATACGCAGTATTTT. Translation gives CASSAGTGERTDTQYF.

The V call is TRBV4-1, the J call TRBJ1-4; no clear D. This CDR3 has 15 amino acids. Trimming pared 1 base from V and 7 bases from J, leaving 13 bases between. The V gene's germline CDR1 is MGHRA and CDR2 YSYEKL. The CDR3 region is CASSQGRPWGEKLFF. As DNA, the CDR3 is TGCGCCAGCAGCCAAGGGCGACCGTGGGGTGAAAAACTGTTTTTT.

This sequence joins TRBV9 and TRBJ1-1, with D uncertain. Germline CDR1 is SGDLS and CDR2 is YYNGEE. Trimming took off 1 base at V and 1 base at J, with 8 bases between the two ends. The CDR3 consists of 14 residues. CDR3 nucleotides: TGTGCCAGCAGCGTAAGTCCGGGGAACACTGAAGCTTTCTTT. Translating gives CASSVSPGNTEAFF.

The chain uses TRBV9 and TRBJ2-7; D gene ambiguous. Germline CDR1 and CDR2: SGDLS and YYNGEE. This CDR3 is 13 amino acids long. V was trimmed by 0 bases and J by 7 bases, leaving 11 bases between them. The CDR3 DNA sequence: TGTGCCAGCAGCGTAGAGGTCGCGAGTGAGCAGTACTTC. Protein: CASSVEVASEQYF.

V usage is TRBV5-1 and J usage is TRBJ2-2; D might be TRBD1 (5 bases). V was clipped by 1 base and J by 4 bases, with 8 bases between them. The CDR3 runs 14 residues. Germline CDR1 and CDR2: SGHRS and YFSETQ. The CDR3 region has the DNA TGCGCCAGCAGCTTGCAGGGTCCCACCGGGGAGCTGTTTTTT. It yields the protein CASSLQGPTGELFF.

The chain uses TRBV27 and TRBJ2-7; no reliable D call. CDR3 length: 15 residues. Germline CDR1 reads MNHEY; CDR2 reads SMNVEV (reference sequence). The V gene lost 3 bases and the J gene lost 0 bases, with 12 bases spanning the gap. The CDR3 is CASSFKYQSSYEQYF. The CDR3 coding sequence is TGTGCCAGCAGTTTTAAATACCAGAGCTCCTACGAGCAGTACTTC.

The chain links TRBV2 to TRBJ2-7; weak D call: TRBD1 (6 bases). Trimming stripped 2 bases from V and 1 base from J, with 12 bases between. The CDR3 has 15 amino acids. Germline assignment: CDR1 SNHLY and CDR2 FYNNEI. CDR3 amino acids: CASSEKAGESYEQYF. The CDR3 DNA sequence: TGTGCCAGCAGTGAAAAGGCAGGGGAATCCTACGAGCAGTACTTC.

The CDR3 here is CASSGGQGGMYGEKLFF. The CDR3 DNA reads TGTGCCAGCAGCGGGGGACAGGGCGGTATGTACGGTGAAAAACTGTTTTTT. The V and J genes are TRBV7-9 and TRBJ1-4, with 9 bases identical to TRBD1. Germline V gives CDR1 SEHNR, CDR2 FQNEAQ (reference sequence). This CDR3 is 17 amino acids long. Trimming removed 5 bases from V and 7 bases from J; junction bases left unmatched: 14. The entire variable domain, with the rest obtained from reference TRBV7-9 and TRBJ1-4, is as follows: DTGVSQNPRHKITKRGQNVTFRCDPISEHNRLYWYRQTLGQGPEFLTYFQNEAQLEKSRLLSDRFSAERPKGSFSTLEIQRTEQGDSAMYLCASSGGQGGMYGEKLFFGSGTQLSVL.

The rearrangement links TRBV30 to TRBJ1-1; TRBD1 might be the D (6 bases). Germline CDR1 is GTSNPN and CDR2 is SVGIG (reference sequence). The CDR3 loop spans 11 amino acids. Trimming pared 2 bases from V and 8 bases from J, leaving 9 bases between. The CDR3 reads CAWSSGTEAFF. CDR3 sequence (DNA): TGTGCCTGGAGTAGTGGGACAGAAGCTTTCTTT.

CDR3 coding DNA: TGTGCCAGCAGATCAAGCTCAAATCAGCCCCAGCATTTT. Protein sequence: CASRSSSNQPQHF. The chain couples TRBV28 to TRBJ1-5; no reliable D call. The CDR3 extends over 13 amino acids. Germline V gives CDR1 MDHEN, CDR2 SYDVKM. The V end lost 6 bases, the J end lost 4 bases, and 10 bases lay between the germline ends.

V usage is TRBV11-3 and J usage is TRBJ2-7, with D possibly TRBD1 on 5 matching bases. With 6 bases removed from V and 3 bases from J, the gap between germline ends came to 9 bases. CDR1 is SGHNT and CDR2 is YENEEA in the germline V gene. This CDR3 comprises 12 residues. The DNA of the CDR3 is TGTGCCAGCAGATCGGACAACTACGAGCAGTACTTC. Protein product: CASRSDNYEQYF.

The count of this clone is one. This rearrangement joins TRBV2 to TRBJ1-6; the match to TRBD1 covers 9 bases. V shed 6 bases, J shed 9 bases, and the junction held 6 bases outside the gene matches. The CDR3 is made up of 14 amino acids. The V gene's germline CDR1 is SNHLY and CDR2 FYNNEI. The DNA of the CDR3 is TGTGCCAGCAGCTCACAGGGGGCGAGTTCACCCCTCCACTTT. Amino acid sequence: CASSSQGASSPLHF. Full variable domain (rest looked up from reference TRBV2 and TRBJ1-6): EPEVTQTPSHQVTQMGQEVILRCVPISNHLYFYWYRQILGQKVEFLVSFYNNEISEKSEIFDDQFSVERPDGSNFTLKIRSTKLEDSAMYFCASSSQGASSPLHFGNGTRLTVT.

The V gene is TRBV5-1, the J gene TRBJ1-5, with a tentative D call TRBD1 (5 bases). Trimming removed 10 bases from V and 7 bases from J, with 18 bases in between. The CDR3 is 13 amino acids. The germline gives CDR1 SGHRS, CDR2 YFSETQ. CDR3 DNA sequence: TGCGCCTCCCGGGGCTCTCCGAGGCAGCCCCAGCATTTT. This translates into CASRGSPRQPQHF.

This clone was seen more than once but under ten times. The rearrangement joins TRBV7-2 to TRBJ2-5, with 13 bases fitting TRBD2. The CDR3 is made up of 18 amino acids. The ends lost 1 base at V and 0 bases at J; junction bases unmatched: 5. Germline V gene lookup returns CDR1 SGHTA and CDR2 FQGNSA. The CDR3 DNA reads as TGTGCCAGCAGCTTAGGGGCCACTAGCGGGGGGGACCAAGAGACCCAGTACTTC. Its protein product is CASSLGATSGGDQETQYF.

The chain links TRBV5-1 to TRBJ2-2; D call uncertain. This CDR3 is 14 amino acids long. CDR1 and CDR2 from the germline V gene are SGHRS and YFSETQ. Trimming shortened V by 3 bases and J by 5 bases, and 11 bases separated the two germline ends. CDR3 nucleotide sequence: TGCGCCAGCAGCTCGTACACCGGGACCGGGGAGCTGTTTTTT. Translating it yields CASSSYTGTGELFF.

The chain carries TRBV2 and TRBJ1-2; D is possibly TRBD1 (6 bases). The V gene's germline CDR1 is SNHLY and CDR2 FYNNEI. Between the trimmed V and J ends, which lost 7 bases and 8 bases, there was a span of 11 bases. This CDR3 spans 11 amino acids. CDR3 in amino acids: CASTAGGGYTF. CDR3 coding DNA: TGTGCCAGCACCGCGGGGGGCGGCTACACCTTC.

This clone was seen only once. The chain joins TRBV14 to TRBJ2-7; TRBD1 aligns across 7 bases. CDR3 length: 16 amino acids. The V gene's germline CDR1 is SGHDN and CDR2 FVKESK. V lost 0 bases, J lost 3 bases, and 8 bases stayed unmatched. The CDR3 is CASSQDLKGANYEQYF. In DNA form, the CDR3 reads TGTGCCAGCAGCCAAGATTTGAAGGGGGCGAACTACGAGCAGTACTTC.

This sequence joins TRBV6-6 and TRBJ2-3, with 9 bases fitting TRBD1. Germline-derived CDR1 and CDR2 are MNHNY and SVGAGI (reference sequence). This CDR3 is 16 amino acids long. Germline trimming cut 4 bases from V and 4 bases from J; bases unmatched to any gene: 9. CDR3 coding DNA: TGTGCCAGCAGTTCTCCGGCGGGACAGGGCGCAGATACGCAGTATTTT. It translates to CASSSPAGQGADTQYF.

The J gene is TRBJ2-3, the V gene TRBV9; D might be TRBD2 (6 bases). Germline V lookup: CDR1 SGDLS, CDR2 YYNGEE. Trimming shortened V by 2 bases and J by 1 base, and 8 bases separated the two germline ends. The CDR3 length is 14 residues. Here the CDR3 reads CASSVQRGTDTQYF. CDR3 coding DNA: TGTGCCAGCAGCGTTCAGCGGGGCACAGATACGCAGTATTTT.

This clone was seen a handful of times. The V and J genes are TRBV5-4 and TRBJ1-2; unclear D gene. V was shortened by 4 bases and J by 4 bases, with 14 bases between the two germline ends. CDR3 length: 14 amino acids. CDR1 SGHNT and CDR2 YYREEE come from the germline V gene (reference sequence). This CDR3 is CASSGDVDTYGYTF. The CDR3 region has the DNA TGTGCCAGCAGCGGTGACGTGGATACCTATGGCTACACCTTC.

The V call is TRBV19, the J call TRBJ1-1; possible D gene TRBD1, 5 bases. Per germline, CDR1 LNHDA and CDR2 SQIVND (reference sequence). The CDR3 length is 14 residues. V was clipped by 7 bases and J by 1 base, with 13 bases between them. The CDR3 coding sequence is TGTGCCAGTACCCCCGGGGCGGGGAACACTGAAGCTTTCTTT. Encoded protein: CASTPGAGNTEAFF. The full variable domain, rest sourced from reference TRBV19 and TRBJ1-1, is DGGITQSPKYLFRKEGQNVTLSCEQNLNHDAMYWYRQDPGQGLRLIYYSQIVNDFQKGDIAEGYSVSREKKESFPLTVTSAQKNPTAFYLCASTPGAGNTEAFFGQGTRLTVV.

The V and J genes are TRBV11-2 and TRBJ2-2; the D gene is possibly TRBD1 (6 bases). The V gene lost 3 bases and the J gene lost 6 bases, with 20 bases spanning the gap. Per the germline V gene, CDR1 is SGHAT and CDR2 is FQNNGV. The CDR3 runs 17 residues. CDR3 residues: CASSLGRGRGRAGELFF. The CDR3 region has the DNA TGTGCCAGCAGCTTGGGCAGGGGCAGGGGAAGGGCCGGGGAGCTGTTTTTT.

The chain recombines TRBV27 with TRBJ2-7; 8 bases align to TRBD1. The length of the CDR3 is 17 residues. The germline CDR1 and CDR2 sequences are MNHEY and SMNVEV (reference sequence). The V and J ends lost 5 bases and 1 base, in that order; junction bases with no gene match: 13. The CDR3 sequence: CASSPLLRTGPSYEQYF. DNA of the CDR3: TGTGCCAGCAGTCCGTTACTCCGGACAGGGCCTTCCTACGAGCAGTACTTC.

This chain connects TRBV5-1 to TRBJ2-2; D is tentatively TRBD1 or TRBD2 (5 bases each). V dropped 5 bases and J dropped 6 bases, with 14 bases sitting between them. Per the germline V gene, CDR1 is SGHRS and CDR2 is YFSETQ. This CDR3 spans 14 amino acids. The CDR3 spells CASRPGPGSGELFF. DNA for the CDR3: TGCGCCAGCAGACCGGGACCGGGGTCCGGGGAGCTGTTTTTT. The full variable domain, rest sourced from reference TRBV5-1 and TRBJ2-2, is KAGVTQTPRYLIKTRGQQVTLSCSPISGHRSVSWYQQTPGQGLQFLFEYFSETQRNKGNFPGRFSGRQFSNSRSEMNVSTLELGDSALYLCASRPGPGSGELFFGEGSRLTVL.

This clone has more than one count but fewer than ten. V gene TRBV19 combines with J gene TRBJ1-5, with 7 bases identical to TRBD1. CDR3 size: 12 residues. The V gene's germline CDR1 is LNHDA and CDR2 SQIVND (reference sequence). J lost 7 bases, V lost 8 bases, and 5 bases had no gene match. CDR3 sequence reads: CASQGVRQPQHF. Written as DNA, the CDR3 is TGTGCCAGTCAGGGGGTAAGGCAGCCCCAGCATTTT.

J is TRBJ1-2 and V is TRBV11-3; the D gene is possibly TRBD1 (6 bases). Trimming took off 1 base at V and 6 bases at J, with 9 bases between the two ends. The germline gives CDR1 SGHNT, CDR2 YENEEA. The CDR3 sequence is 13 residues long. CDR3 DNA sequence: TGTGCCAGCAGCTTAGGGGGGCAGGATGGCTACACCTTC. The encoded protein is CASSLGGQDGYTF.

This CDR3 is CASSLTGTNQHF. CDR3 coding DNA: TGTGCCAGCAGCCTCACAGGGACTAATCAGCATTTT. The chain is built from TRBV7-2 and TRBJ1-5; D might be TRBD1 (6 bases). The CDR3 loop spans 12 amino acids. CDR1 SGHTA and CDR2 FQGNSA come from the germline V gene. The V end lost 5 bases, the J end lost 13 bases, and 15 bases lay between the germline ends. The complete variable domain, with remaining parts taken from reference TRBV7-2 and TRBJ1-5, reads GAGVSQSPSNKVTEKGKDVELRCDPISGHTALYWYRQSLGQGLEFLIYFQGNSAPDKSGLPSDRFSAERTGGSVSTLTIQRTQQEDSAVYLCASSLTGTNQHFGDGTRLSIL.